Shown below are 21 T cell receptor beta chains from a single sample sequenced in a study of PD-1 blockade in classical Hodgkin lymphoma. Sequenced by immunoSEQ multiplex PCR; TCRdb stores in-frame clones only, minus some. The sample lists about 93,000 clones, roughly 78% seen once, with over 7.5% in the top ten. Time point denoted: cycle 4 day 1 (C4D1), after more than 5 weeks of nivolumab. Autologous stem cell transplantation was followed by relapse in every patient, and brentuximab vedotin exposure varied. The specimen comprised peripheral blood mononuclear cells (PBMCs), sampled before the fourth cycle of nivolumab. The receptors originated from a human donor with classical Hodgkin lymphoma.

This clone was detected once. This chain joins TRBV5-6 and TRBJ1-6; D is perhaps TRBD1 (6 bases). V lost 1 base and J 12 bases, leaving 14 bases between the germline ends. Germline CDR1 reads SGHDT; CDR2 reads YYEEEE. The CDR3 runs 14 residues. The CDR3: CASSLFRQTGPLHF. CDR3 in DNA: TGTGCCAGCAGCTTGTTTCGGCAGACAGGACCCCTCCACTTT.

This clone was found a few times. The rearrangement joins TRBV27 to TRBJ1-6; unclear D gene. Trimming cost V 8 bases and J 0 bases, with 11 bases left between them. Germline V gene data show CDR1 as MNHEY and CDR2 as SMNVEV (reference sequence). The CDR3 is 15 residues long. The CDR3 spells CASRSRNSYNSPLHF. CDR3 in DNA: TGTGCCAGCCGTAGCCGGAACTCCTATAATTCACCCCTCCACTTT.

The chain uses TRBV15 and TRBJ2-3; the D is unclear. The germline CDR1 and CDR2 sequences are LNHNV and YYDKDF (reference sequence). Trimming removed 0 bases from V and 1 base from J, with 8 bases in between. This CDR3 is 15 amino acids long. Written as DNA, the CDR3 is TGTGCCACCAGCAGAGATACCCCTCGCACAGATACGCAGTATTTT. It translates to CATSRDTPRTDTQYF.

The chain combines TRBV4-2 with TRBJ1-2, with 9 positions matching TRBD1. This CDR3 has 19 residues. Trimming at V came to 4 bases and at J to 8 bases, leaving 23 bases not matched to a gene. Germline assignment: CDR1 LGHNA and CDR2 YNFKEQ. This chain's CDR3 is CASSPLGYRDRDRQGGYTF. The CDR3 DNA follows: TGTGCCAGCAGCCCACTCGGGTACCGGGACAGGGACCGACAAGGGGGCTACACCTTC.

V and J are TRBV5-4 and TRBJ2-2; 14 bases agree with TRBD2. Germline V gene data show CDR1 as SGHNT and CDR2 as YYREEE (reference sequence). The CDR3 sequence is 16 residues long. Losses at the gene ends were 4 bases for V and 5 bases for J; bases not matched to a gene: 4. CDR3 bases: TGTGCCAGCAGCGCCGGGACTAGCGGGAGTACCGGGGAGCTGTTTTTT. Translation: CASSAGTSGSTGELFF.

The CDR3 protein is CASRIGQGRGGQYF. CDR3 DNA: TGTGCCAGCAGAATCGGACAGGGGAGGGGAGGCCAGTACTTC. The J gene is TRBJ2-5, the V gene TRBV6-5; 9 bases match TRBD1. The CDR3 covers 14 residues. CDR1 is MNHEY and CDR2 is SVGAGI in the germline V gene. J gave up 10 bases and V 6 bases, and 12 bases lay outside the gene matches.

The chain combines TRBV2 with TRBJ1-2; tentatively, D is TRBD1 (6 bases). This CDR3 comprises 13 residues. Germline V CDR1 and CDR2: SNHLY, FYNNEI. Trimming cost V 6 bases and J 6 bases, with 14 bases left between them. CDR3 in amino acids: CASSQRGSDGYTF. The CDR3 DNA reads TGTGCCAGCAGCCAAAGGGGGAGCGATGGCTACACCTTC.

The V call is TRBV4-3, the J call TRBJ2-3; 7 positions agree with TRBD2. CDR1 LGHNA and CDR2 YSLEER come from the germline V gene. Trimming removed 2 bases from V and 0 bases from J; junction bases left unmatched: 8. The CDR3 has 17 amino acids. The CDR3 DNA reads as TGCGCCAGCAGCCAAAGGGACGGGAGGTTTAGCACAGATACGCAGTATTTT. Encoded protein: CASSQRDGRFSTDTQYF.

CDR3 coding DNA: TGTGCCAGCAGCGGGACAGGGGGCTATGGCTACACCTTC. Translation: CASSGTGGYGYTF. The chain couples TRBV2 to TRBJ1-2, with 11 bases matching TRBD1. CDR1 SNHLY and CDR2 FYNNEI come from the germline V gene. V lost 6 bases, J lost 4 bases, and 1 base stayed unmatched. This CDR3 is 13 amino acids long.

V usage is TRBV27 and J usage is TRBJ2-7; 13 nucleotides align to TRBD2. This CDR3 has 14 residues. Germline V gene lookup returns CDR1 MNHEY and CDR2 SMNVEV (reference sequence). Losses at the gene ends were 5 bases for V and 2 bases for J; bases not matched to a gene: 0. CDR3 DNA sequence: TGTGCCAGCAGTGGACTAGCGGGGGCCTACGAGCAGTACTTC. This gives the protein CASSGLAGAYEQYF.

The gene calls are TRBV6-6 and TRBJ2-2; 14 bases match TRBD2. J gave up 6 bases and V 4 bases, and 4 bases lay outside the gene matches. The CDR3 is 16 residues long. Germline V gene sequence: CDR1 MNHNY, CDR2 SVGAGI (reference sequence). The CDR3 reads CASSSGLAGGPGELFF. The CDR3 region has the DNA TGTGCCAGCAGTTCTGGACTAGCGGGAGGCCCCGGGGAGCTGTTTTTT.

The chain links TRBV7-2 to TRBJ1-2; TRBD1 is a possible D gene (5 bases). CDR1 SGHTA and CDR2 FQGNSA come from the germline V gene. The ends were cut back, 1 base at V and 2 bases at J, with 14 bases in the middle. CDR3 length equals 16 residues. CDR3 DNA sequence: TGTGCCAGCAGCTTAGGGAGCGGAGAGGGGAACTATGGCTACACCTTC. Its translation: CASSLGSGEGNYGYTF.

The chain has TRBV5-8 and TRBJ2-2; 7 bases are a match to TRBD1. The ends lost 5 bases at V and 4 bases at J; junction bases unmatched: 5. The CDR3 has 14 residues. In germline, CDR1 is SGHTS, CDR2 YDEGEE. The CDR3 DNA reads TGTGCCAGCAGGGGACAGTACTTCACCGGGGAGCTGTTTTTT. Its protein is CASRGQYFTGELFF.

The rearrangement uses TRBV7-9 and TRBJ1-4, with TRBD1 as a possible D gene (5 bases). Looked up from germline, CDR1 is SEHNR and CDR2 is FQNEAQ (reference sequence). Trimming left V 6 bases short and J 8 bases short, with 22 bases between. The CDR3 totals 16 residues. CDR3 sequence (DNA): TGTGCCAGCAGTCCCCGCCCCGGGGGAGGGCAGGAAAAACTGTTTTTT. Amino acids: CASSPRPGGGQEKLFF.

This clone was counted only a few times. V gene TRBV28 combines with J gene TRBJ2-7, with 10 bases matching TRBD2. The CDR3 sequence is 15 residues long. CDR1 and CDR2 from the germline V gene are MDHEN and SYDVKM. The V gene end was trimmed by 6 bases and the J gene end by 0 bases; junction bases not matched to a gene: 5. In nucleotides, the CDR3 is TGTGCCAGCAGGGACAGCGGGAGGGTCTCCTACGAGCAGTACTTC. Translating it yields CASRDSGRVSYEQYF.

This clone was found once. This chain joins TRBV11-1 and TRBJ1-2, with D maybe TRBD1 (6 bases). Germline lookup yields CDR1 SGHAT and CDR2 FQDESV (reference sequence). V was pared by 4 bases and J by 4 bases, with 10 bases between. This CDR3 comprises 13 residues. This CDR3 reads CASSSRDTYGYTF. CDR3 nucleotides: TGTGCCAGCAGCTCTCGGGACACCTATGGCTACACCTTC. The full variable domain, rest sourced from reference TRBV11-1 and TRBJ1-2, is EAEVAQSPRYKITEKSQAVAFWCDPISGHATLYWYRQILGQGPELLVQFQDESVVDDSQLPKDRFSAERLKGVDSTLKIQPAELGDSAMYLCASSSRDTYGYTFGSGTRLTVV.

A few counts support this clone. The rearrangement joins TRBV5-1 to TRBJ2-1, with a tentative D call TRBD2 (7 bases). CDR1 and CDR2 (germline): SGHRS, YFSETQ. The length of the CDR3 is 15 residues. Trimming removed 0 bases at V and 6 bases at J, with 13 bases between. In DNA, the CDR3 is TGCGCCAGCAGCTTGGATGCGGGGGCGGGCAATGAGCAGTTCTTC. Its protein is CASSLDAGAGNEQFF. Full variable domain (missing parts from reference TRBV5-1 and TRBJ2-1): KAGVTQTPRYLIKTRGQQVTLSCSPISGHRSVSWYQQTPGQGLQFLFEYFSETQRNKGNFPGRFSGRQFSNSRSEMNVSTLELGDSALYLCASSLDAGAGNEQFFGPGTRLTVL.

The J gene is TRBJ2-7, the V gene TRBV7-3, with D possibly matching TRBD2 (5 bases). Trimming pared 0 bases from V and 2 bases from J, leaving 14 bases between. Germline CDR1 is SGHTA and CDR2 is FQGTGA. CDR3 length: 16 residues. The CDR3 region is CASSLTREGRTYEQYF. The CDR3 nucleotides read TGTGCCAGCAGCTTAACTCGGGAAGGGCGAACCTACGAGCAGTACTTC.

This chain connects TRBV4-2 to TRBJ2-3; 11 bases align to TRBD2. Germline V gives CDR1 LGHNA, CDR2 YNFKEQ. The CDR3 extends over 18 amino acids. The V segment lost 1 base and the J segment 11 bases; nucleotides outside the gene matches: 17. The CDR3 sequence is CASSQGLAGSFRRGEQYF. The CDR3 bases are TGTGCCAGCAGCCAAGGACTAGCGGGGAGTTTCCGCCGGGGAGAGCAGTATTTT.

The genes are TRBV6-1 and TRBJ2-7; D unresolved. From germline, CDR1 is MNHNS and CDR2 SASEGT. Deletions cut 2 bases from V and 2 bases from J, with 13 bases between. The CDR3 loop spans 15 amino acids. CDR3 in amino acids: CASSEQAAFPYEQYF. The CDR3, as DNA: TGTGCCAGCAGTGAACAGGCAGCTTTTCCCTACGAGCAGTACTTC.

The rearrangement links TRBV2 to TRBJ2-3; 7 bases map to TRBD2. The V and J ends lost 3 bases and 1 base, in that order; junction bases with no gene match: 4. Per the germline V gene, CDR1 is SNHLY and CDR2 is FYNNEI. CDR3 length: 15 amino acids. The CDR3 coding sequence is TGTGCCAGCAGTGACTTGGGGGGGGGCACAGATACGCAGTATTTT. This translates into CASSDLGGGTDTQYF.